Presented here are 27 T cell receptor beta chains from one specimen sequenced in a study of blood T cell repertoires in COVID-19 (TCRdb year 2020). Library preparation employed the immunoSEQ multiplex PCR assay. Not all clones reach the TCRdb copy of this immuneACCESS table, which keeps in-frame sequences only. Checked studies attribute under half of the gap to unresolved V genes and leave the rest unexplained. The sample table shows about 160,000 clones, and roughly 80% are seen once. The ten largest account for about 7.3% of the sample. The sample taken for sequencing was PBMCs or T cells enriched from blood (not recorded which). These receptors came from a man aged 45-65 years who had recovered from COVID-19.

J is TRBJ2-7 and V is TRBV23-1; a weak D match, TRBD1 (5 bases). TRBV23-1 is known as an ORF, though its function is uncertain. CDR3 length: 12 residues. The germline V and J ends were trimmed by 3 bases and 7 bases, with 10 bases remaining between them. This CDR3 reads CASSHGHPEQYF. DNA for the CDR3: TGCGCCAGCAGTCACGGACACCCAGAGCAGTACTTC.

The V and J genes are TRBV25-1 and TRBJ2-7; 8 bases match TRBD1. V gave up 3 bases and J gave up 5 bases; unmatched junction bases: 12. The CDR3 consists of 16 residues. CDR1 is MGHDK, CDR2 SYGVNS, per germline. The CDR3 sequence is CASSEWGNLDRDEQYF. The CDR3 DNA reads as TGTGCCAGCAGTGAGTGGGGAAACCTGGACAGGGACGAGCAGTACTTC.

The DNA of the CDR3 is TGTGCCAGCAGCACTAGGGGGACCGGGGAGCTGTTTTTT. This codes for CASSTRGTGELFF. The chain employs TRBV7-6 and TRBJ2-2, with D maybe TRBD1 (6 bases). CDR3 length: 13 residues. Trimming cost V 5 bases and J 5 bases, with 9 bases left between them. Germline CDR1 SGHVS, CDR2 FNYEAQ. The full variable domain, its missing parts supplied by reference TRBV7-6 and TRBJ2-2, is GAGVSQSPRYKVTKRGQDVALRCDPISGHVSLYWYRQALGQGPEFLTYFNYEAQQDKSGLPNDRFSAERPEGSISTLTIQRTEQRDSAMYRCASSTRGTGELFFGEGSRLTVL.

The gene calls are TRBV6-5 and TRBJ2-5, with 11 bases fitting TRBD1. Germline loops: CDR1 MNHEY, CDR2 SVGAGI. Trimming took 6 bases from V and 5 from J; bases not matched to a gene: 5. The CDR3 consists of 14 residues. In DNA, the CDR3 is TGTGCCAGCAGACCGGACAGGGGGCTTGAGACCCAGTACTTC. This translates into CASRPDRGLETQYF.

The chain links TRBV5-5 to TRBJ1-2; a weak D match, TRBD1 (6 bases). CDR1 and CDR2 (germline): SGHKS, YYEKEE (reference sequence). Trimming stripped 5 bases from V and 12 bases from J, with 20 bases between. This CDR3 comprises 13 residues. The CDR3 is CASSHSGTRVDTF. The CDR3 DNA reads TGTGCCAGCAGTCACTCCGGGACACGGGTTGACACCTTC.

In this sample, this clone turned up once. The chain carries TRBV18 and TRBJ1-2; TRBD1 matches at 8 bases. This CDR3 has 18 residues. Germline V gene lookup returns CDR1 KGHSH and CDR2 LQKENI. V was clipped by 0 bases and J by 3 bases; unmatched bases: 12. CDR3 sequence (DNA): TGTGCCAGCTCACCACCGGGGGACAGGCCCGAGAGGTACTATGGCTACACCTTC. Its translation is CASSPPGDRPERYYGYTF.

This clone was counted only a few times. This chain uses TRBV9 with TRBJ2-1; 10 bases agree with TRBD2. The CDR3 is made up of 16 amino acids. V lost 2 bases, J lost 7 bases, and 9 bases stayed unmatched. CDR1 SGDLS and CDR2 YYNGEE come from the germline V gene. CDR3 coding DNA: TGTGCCAGCAGCGTCCAAGCGGGGGGGTCTAGAAATGAGCAGTTCTTC. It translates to CASSVQAGGSRNEQFF.

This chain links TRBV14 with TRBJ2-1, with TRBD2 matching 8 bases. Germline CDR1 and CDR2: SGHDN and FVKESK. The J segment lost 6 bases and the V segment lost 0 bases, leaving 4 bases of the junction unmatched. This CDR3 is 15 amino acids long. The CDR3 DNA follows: TGTGCCAGCAGCCAAGACTGGACTAGCTTCAATGAGCAGTTCTTC. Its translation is CASSQDWTSFNEQFF.

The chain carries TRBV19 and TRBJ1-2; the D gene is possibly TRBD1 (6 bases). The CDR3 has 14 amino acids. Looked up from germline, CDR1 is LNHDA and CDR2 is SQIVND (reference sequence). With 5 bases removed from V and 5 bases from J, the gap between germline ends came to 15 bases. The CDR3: CASSSRDKPYGYTF. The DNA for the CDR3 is TGTGCCAGTAGTTCCCGGGACAAACCGTATGGCTACACCTTC.

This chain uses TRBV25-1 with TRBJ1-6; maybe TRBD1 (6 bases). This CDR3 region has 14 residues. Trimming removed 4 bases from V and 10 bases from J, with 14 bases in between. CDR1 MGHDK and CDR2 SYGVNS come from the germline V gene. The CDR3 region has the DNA TGTGCCAGCAGTGCAGGGGTGGTGGGCTCACCCCTCCACTTT. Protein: CASSAGVVGSPLHF.

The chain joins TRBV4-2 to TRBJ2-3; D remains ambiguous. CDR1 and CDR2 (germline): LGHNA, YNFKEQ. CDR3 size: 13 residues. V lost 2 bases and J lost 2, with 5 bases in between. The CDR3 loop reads CASSQPFTDTQYF. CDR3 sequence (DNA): TGTGCCAGCAGCCAACCTTTCACAGATACGCAGTATTTT.

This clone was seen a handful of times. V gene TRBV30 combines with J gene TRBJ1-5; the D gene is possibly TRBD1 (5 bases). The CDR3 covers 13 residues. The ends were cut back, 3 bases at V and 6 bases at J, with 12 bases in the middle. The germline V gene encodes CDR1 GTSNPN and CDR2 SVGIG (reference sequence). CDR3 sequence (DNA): TGTGCCTGGAGCTCTGGGGCGGCTCAGCCCCAGCATTTT. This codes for CAWSSGAAQPQHF.

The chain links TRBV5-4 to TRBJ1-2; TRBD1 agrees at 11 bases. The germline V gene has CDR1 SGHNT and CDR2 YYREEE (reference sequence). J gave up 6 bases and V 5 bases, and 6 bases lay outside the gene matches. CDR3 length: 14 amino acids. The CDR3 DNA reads TGTGCCAGCAGACTGGACAGGGGGCAGGATGGCTACACCTTC. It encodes CASRLDRGQDGYTF.

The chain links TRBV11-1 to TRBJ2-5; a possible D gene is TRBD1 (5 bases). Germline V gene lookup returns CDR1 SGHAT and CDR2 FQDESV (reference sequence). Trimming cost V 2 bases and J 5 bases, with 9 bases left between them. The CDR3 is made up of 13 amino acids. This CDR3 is CASSLQGTETQYF. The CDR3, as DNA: TGTGCCAGCAGCTTACAGGGTACGGAGACCCAGTACTTC. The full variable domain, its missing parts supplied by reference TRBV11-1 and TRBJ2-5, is EAEVAQSPRYKITEKSQAVAFWCDPISGHATLYWYRQILGQGPELLVQFQDESVVDDSQLPKDRFSAERLKGVDSTLKIQPAELGDSAMYLCASSLQGTETQYFGPGTRLLVL.

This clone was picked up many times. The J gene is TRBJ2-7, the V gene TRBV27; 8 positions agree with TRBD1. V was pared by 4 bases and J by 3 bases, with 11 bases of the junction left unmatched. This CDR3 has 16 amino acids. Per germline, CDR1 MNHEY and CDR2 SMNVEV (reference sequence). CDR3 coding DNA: TGTGCCAGCAGTTCCTCCGGGACAGGAAACTTCTACGAGCAGTACTTC. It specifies CASSSSGTGNFYEQYF.

CDR3 loop: CASSATSGGPSSYNEQFF. The CDR3 DNA reads as TGTGCCAGCAGCGCAACCAGCGGGGGGCCGAGCTCCTACAATGAGCAGTTCTTC. V gene TRBV7-8 combines with J gene TRBJ2-1, with 9 bases identical to TRBD2. CDR3 length equals 18 residues. V lost 5 bases and J lost 0; bases outside the gene matches: 11. Germline V gives CDR1 SGHVS, CDR2 FQNEAQ.

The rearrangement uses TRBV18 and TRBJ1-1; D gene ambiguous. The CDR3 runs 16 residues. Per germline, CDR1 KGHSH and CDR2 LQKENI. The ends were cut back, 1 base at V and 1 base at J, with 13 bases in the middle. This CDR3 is CASSPREVSGNTEAFF. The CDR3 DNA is TGTGCCAGCTCACCACGCGAAGTTTCAGGGAACACTGAAGCTTTCTTT.

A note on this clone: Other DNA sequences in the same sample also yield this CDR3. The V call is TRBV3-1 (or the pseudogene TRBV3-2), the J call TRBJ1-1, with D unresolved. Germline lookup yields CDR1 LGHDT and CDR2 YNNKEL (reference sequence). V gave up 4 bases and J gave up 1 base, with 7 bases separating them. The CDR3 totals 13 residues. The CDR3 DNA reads TGTGCCAGCAGCCGCGGGAGGAACACTGAAGCTTTCTTT. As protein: CASSRGRNTEAFF.

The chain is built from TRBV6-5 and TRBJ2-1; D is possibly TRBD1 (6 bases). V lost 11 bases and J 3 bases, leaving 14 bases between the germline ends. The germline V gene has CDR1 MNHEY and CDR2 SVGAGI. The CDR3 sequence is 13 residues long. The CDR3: CACRDKNYNEQFF. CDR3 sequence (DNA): TGTGCCTGCCGGGACAAGAACTACAATGAGCAGTTCTTC.

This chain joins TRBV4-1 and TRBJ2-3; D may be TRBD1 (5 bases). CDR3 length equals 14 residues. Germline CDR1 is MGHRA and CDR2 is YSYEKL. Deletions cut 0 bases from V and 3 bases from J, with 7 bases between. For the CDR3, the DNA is TGCGCCAGCAGCCAAGACAGGGTTACAGATACGCAGTATTTT. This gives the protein CASSQDRVTDTQYF.

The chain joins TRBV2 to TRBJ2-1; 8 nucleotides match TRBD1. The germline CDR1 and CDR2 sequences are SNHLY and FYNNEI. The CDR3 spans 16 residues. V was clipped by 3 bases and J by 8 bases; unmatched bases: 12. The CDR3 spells CASSDPRQGRLDEQFF. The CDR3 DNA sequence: TGTGCCAGCAGTGACCCCCGACAGGGGAGGCTTGATGAGCAGTTCTTC.

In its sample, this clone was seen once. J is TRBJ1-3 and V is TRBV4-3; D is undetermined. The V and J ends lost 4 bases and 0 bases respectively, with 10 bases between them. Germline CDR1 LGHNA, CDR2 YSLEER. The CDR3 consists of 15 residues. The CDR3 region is CASSPGLFSGNTIYF. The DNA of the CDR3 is TGCGCCAGCAGCCCCGGACTGTTCTCTGGAAACACCATATATTTT.

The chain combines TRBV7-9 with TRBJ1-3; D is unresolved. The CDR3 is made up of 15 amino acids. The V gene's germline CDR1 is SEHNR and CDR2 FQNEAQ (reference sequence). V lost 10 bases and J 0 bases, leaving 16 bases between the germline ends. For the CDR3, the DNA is TGTGCCACCACCCCCCAGGCCTCCTCTGGAAACACCATATATTTT. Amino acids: CATTPQASSGNTIYF.

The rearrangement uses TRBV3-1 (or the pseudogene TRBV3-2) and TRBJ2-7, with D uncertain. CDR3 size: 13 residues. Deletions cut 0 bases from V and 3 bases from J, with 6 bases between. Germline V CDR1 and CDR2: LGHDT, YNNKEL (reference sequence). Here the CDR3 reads CASSQDPSYEQYF. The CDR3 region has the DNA TGTGCCAGCAGCCAAGATCCTAGCTACGAGCAGTACTTC.

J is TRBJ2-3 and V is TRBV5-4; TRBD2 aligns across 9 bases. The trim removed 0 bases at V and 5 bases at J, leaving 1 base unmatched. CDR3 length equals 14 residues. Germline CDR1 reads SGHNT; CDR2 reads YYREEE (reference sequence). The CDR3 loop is CASSLVAGVDTQYF. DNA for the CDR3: TGTGCCAGCAGCTTGGTAGCGGGGGTAGATACGCAGTATTTT.

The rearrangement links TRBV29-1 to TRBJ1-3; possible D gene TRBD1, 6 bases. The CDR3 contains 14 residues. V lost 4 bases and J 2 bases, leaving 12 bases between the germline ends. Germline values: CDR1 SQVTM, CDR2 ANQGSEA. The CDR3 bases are TGCAGCGTTGTTAGGGCAGGGGCTGGAAACACCATATATTTT. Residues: CSVVRAGAGNTIYF.

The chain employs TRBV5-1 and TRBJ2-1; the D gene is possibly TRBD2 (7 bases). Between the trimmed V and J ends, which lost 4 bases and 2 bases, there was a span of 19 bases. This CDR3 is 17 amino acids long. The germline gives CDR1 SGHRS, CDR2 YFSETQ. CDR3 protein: CASSETGGSPAYNEQFF. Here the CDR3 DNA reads TGCGCCAGCAGCGAGACGGGGGGCTCGCCTGCCTACAATGAGCAGTTCTTC.